What follows are 20 T cell receptor beta chains derived from one specimen sequenced in a study of OX40 agonist ivuxolimab in advanced cancers. Data came from immunoSEQ multiplex PCR; TCRdb stores just in-frame clones and leaves some out. The profile covers around 150,000 clones, with roughly 94% appearing a single time and around 0.33% taken by the ten largest. The sequenced sample was CD4+ or CD8+ T cells sorted from blood, obtained in a trial of the OX40 agonist ivuxolimab. These receptors came from an adult with an advanced solid tumor such as melanoma, head and neck, liver or kidney cancer.

This clone appeared a single time. The rearrangement links TRBV4-3 to TRBJ1-4; 7 bases fit TRBD1. This CDR3 region has 15 residues. The germline V gene has CDR1 LGHNA and CDR2 YSLEER. The V gene end was trimmed by 5 bases and the J gene end by 7 bases; junction bases not matched to a gene: 10. The CDR3 spells CASSNRDRGFEKLFF. The CDR3 coding sequence is TGCGCCAGCAGCAACCGGGACAGAGGGTTTGAAAAACTGTTTTTT.

The chain employs TRBV11-2 and TRBJ1-2, with D unclear. Per the germline V gene, CDR1 is SGHAT and CDR2 is FQNNGV. V lost 4 bases and J lost 8, with 20 bases in between. The CDR3 sequence is 15 residues long. CDR3 DNA sequence: TGTGCCAGCAGCTCTTCTAATTCGGGCCTTGGAGGCTACACCTTC. Amino acid sequence: CASSSSNSGLGGYTF.

J is TRBJ1-1 and V is TRBV6-1, with TRBD1 identical over 7 bases. The germline gives CDR1 MNHNS, CDR2 SASEGT. This CDR3 has 17 residues. J gave up 10 bases and V 2 bases, and 19 bases lay outside the gene matches. CDR3 bases: TGTGCCAGCAGTGAATCGAAAGGGTCGGGTGGGAGACAGGGAGCTTTCTTT. Its translation: CASSESKGSGGRQGAFF.

J is TRBJ1-1 and V is TRBV5-1; D is unresolved. The CDR3 is 15 residues long. Trimming took 2 bases from V and 0 from J, leaving 11 bases between them. CDR1 is SGHRS and CDR2 is YFSETQ in the germline V gene. The DNA for the CDR3 is TGCGCCAGCAGCTTTTCACTGACGGTGAACACTGAAGCTTTCTTT. Its translation: CASSFSLTVNTEAFF.

The chain carries TRBV2 and TRBJ1-4; no clear D gene. Trimming took 5 bases from V and 9 from J, leaving 16 bases between them. CDR3 length equals 14 residues. From germline, CDR1 is SNHLY and CDR2 FYNNEI. As DNA, the CDR3 is TGTGCCAGCAGTCAAGAGATGGAAACTCAAAAACTGTTTTTT. Amino acid sequence: CASSQEMETQKLFF.

The rearrangement uses TRBV10-3 and TRBJ2-1; D remains unclear. The germline gives CDR1 ENHRY, CDR2 SYGVKD. The CDR3 extends over 15 amino acids. With 2 bases removed from V and 4 bases from J, the gap between germline ends came to 12 bases. CDR3 in DNA: TGTGCCATCAGTGAGGGGGTTCAGGTTTACAATGAGCAGTTCTTC. The encoded protein is CAISEGVQVYNEQFF.

The V gene is TRBV27, the J gene TRBJ2-2; no definite D call. This CDR3 has 14 amino acids. CDR1 is MNHEY, CDR2 SMNVEV, per germline (reference sequence). Trimming left V 3 bases short and J 1 base short, with 6 bases between. The CDR3 nucleotides read TGTGCCAGCAGTTTTTCATTGAACACCGGGGAGCTGTTTTTT. This gives the protein CASSFSLNTGELFF.

The J gene is TRBJ2-7, the V gene TRBV2, with a tentative D call TRBD2 (6 bases). This CDR3 has 14 amino acids. Trimming removed 4 bases at V and 2 bases at J, with 12 bases between. CDR1 and CDR2 from the germline V gene are SNHLY and FYNNEI. The CDR3 loop reads CASSVGRGTYEQYF. The CDR3 coding sequence is TGTGCCAGCAGTGTAGGACGGGGGACCTACGAGCAGTACTTC.

J is TRBJ2-7 and V is TRBV21-1; the listed D gene, TRBD1, was not tested against the DNA. TRBV21-1 is a listed pseudogene. The CDR3 has 15 amino acids. The CDR3 DNA sequence: TGTGCCAGCACCAAGAAGACAGGGTATAACTACGAGCAGTACTTC. Residues: CASTKKTGYNYEQYF.

The chain couples TRBV5-1 to TRBJ2-2; D gene ambiguous. Per the germline V gene, CDR1 is SGHRS and CDR2 is YFSETQ. The CDR3 sequence is 15 residues long. V lost 1 base, J lost 0 bases, and 7 bases lay in between. This chain's CDR3 is CASSLQESNTGELFF. CDR3 nucleotides: TGCGCCAGCAGCTTGCAGGAGTCGAACACCGGGGAGCTGTTTTTT.

This chain joins TRBV27 and TRBJ2-7; 10 nucleotides align to TRBD1. V lost 3 bases, J lost 6 bases, and 8 bases stayed unmatched. The CDR3 runs 15 residues. CDR1 is MNHEY and CDR2 is SMNVEV in the germline V gene (reference sequence). The CDR3 region is CASSFVPGTGAEQYF. The CDR3 DNA reads TGTGCCAGCAGTTTCGTCCCCGGGACAGGGGCCGAGCAGTACTTC.

V is TRBV25-1 and J is TRBJ1-1, with D maybe TRBD1 (6 bases). CDR1 and CDR2 (germline): MGHDK, SYGVNS. Deletions cut 1 base from V and 3 bases from J, with 9 bases between. The CDR3 consists of 14 residues. CDR3 sequence: CASSESNRDTEAFF. Written as DNA, the CDR3 is TGTGCCAGCAGTGAATCGAACAGGGACACTGAAGCTTTCTTT.

The chain carries TRBV6-1 and TRBJ1-1, with no clear D. V dropped 6 bases and J dropped 6 bases, with 20 bases sitting between them. The CDR3 extends over 15 amino acids. Looked up from germline, CDR1 is MNHNS and CDR2 is SASEGT. The CDR3 reads CASSRTSGFYSEAFF. CDR3 sequence (DNA): TGTGCCAGCAGCCGAACTAGCGGCTTTTATTCTGAAGCTTTCTTT.

This clone was counted between two and nine times. V gene TRBV4-1 combines with J gene TRBJ2-1; no reliable D call. Trimming took 1 base from V and 1 from J, leaving 17 bases between them. This CDR3 spans 18 amino acids. The germline V gene encodes CDR1 MGHRA and CDR2 YSYEKL. The CDR3 protein is CASSQAVTDVGSYNEQFF. CDR3 DNA sequence: TGCGCCAGCAGCCAAGCGGTGACCGACGTAGGATCCTACAATGAGCAGTTCTTC.

The table lists this clone with a count of one. This chain connects TRBV5-6 to TRBJ2-6, with 8 bases aligning to TRBD1. This CDR3 spans 18 amino acids. V trimming: 1 base; J trimming: 4 bases; junction bases outside the gene matches: 10. Germline V lookup: CDR1 SGHDT, CDR2 YYEEEE. CDR3 nucleotides: TGTGCCAGCAGCTTGTACGGCAGGGGGCGAGCAGGGGCCAACGTCCTGACTTTC. Protein sequence: CASSLYGRGRAGANVLTF. The full variable domain, rest sourced from reference TRBV5-6 and TRBJ2-6, is DAGVTQSPTHLIKTRGQQVTLRCSPKSGHDTVSWYQQALGQGPQFIFQYYEEEERQRGNFPDRFSGHQFPNYSSELNVNALLLGDSALYLCASSLYGRGRAGANVLTFGAGSRLTVL.

The chain couples TRBV5-1 to TRBJ1-3, with 7 bases that match TRBD1. The V and J ends lost 0 bases and 4 bases, in that order; junction bases with no gene match: 4. The CDR3 sequence is 15 residues long. Looked up from germline, CDR1 is SGHRS and CDR2 is YFSETQ. The CDR3 loop is CASSLEGARGNTIYF. Written as DNA, the CDR3 is TGCGCCAGCAGCTTGGAGGGGGCGCGCGGAAACACCATATATTTT.

This clone has more than one count but fewer than ten. This chain uses TRBV19 with TRBJ1-2, with D hard to call. V lost 4 bases to trimming and J lost 4 bases, with 10 bases between them. This CDR3 spans 13 amino acids. From germline, CDR1 is LNHDA and CDR2 SQIVND (reference sequence). CDR3 nucleotide sequence: TGTGCCAGTAGTAGGGCGCCAGCCTATGGCTACACCTTC. Its translation: CASSRAPAYGYTF.

V gene TRBV5-6 combines with J gene TRBJ2-3; D gene ambiguous. Germline V gene data show CDR1 as SGHDT and CDR2 as YYEEEE. The CDR3 extends over 14 amino acids. Trimming removed 3 bases from V and 6 bases from J, with 14 bases in between. Here the CDR3 reads CASSYKTLSDTQYF. CDR3 nucleotides: TGTGCCAGCAGCTACAAAACCCTCTCGGATACGCAGTATTTT. Together with reference TRBV5-6 and TRBJ2-3, the CDR3 gives the full variable domain: DAGVTQSPTHLIKTRGQQVTLRCSPKSGHDTVSWYQQALGQGPQFIFQYYEEEERQRGNFPDRFSGHQFPNYSSELNVNALLLGDSALYLCASSYKTLSDTQYFGPGTRLTVL.

V gene TRBV11-2 combines with J gene TRBJ1-5, with no clear D. This CDR3 has 13 amino acids. Germline CDR1 reads SGHAT; CDR2 reads FQNNGV. The ends were cut back, 3 bases at V and 6 bases at J, with 9 bases in the middle. CDR3: CASSFHEFQPQHF. In DNA form, the CDR3 reads TGTGCCAGCAGCTTTCACGAGTTTCAGCCCCAGCATTTT.

CDR3 amino acids: CASSLVGVSTEAFF. The DNA of the CDR3 is TGCGCCAGCAGCTTGGTCGGGGTGAGCACTGAAGCTTTCTTT. The rearrangement uses TRBV5-1 and TRBJ1-1; D is unclear. Germline V gene sequence: CDR1 SGHRS, CDR2 YFSETQ. The V and J ends lost 0 bases and 4 bases respectively, with 10 bases between them. The CDR3 is made up of 14 amino acids.